The next 9 T cell receptor beta chains were all read from a single sample in a study of T cells in Graves' hyperthyroidism and ophthalmopathy. TCR beta CDR3 region amplification was performed from RNA transcripts. Primed by the HTBI set, a first-round RT-PCR was run on the TCR CDR3. A single record per CDR3 protein comes from TCRdb applying MiXCR to the multiplex PCR reads. The sample lists about 380,000 distinct CDR3 sequences; less than 20% were seen once. Sequencing was done on a sample of blood. Receptor source: a man aged 18 to 29 with Graves' ophthalmopathy.

The V gene is TRBV15, the J gene TRBJ1-2; D is possibly TRBD1 (6 bases). There are 14 residues in the CDR3. Trimming stripped 3 bases from V and 4 bases from J, with 12 bases between. Germline CDR1 and CDR2: LNHNV and YYDKDF (reference sequence). The chain's CDR3 is CATSSSQGGYGYTF. In DNA form, the CDR3 reads TGTGCCACCAGCAGTTCACAGGGAGGCTATGGCTACACCTTC.

This clonotype was counted many times. The chain uses TRBV12-3 or TRBV12-4 and TRBJ2-1, with TRBD2 identical over 10 bases. The junction had 5 bases not matched to a gene; V was cut back by 6 bases and J by 3 bases. The CDR3 spans 15 residues. The CDR3 coding sequence is TGTGCCAGCAGCCCGACTAGCGGGTTCTACAATGAGCAGTTCTTC. As protein: CASSPTSGFYNEQFF.

This clonotype came up a few times. The CDR3 loop is CASSTGTSGQETQYF. The CDR3 coding sequence is TGTGCCAGTAGTACCGGGACTAGCGGCCAAGAGACCCAGTACTTC. V usage is TRBV7-2 and J usage is TRBJ2-5; 11 nucleotides agree with TRBD2. This CDR3 has 15 amino acids. The V segment lost 9 bases and the J segment 1 base; nucleotides outside the gene matches: 7. From germline, CDR1 is SGHTA and CDR2 FQGNSA.

In its sample, this clonotype was seen once. The chain has TRBV10-3 and TRBJ2-1, with D perhaps TRBD1 (6 bases). The J call may be mistaken, given a closer DNA end match to TRBJ2-7. Germline lookup yields CDR1 ENHRY and CDR2 SYGVKD. CDR3 length: 18 amino acids. CDR3 DNA: TGTGCCATCAGTCCGGACAGTTTTGATCGGAGCTCCTACAATGAGCAGTACTTC. Translated: CAISPDSFDRSSYNEQYF.

This clonotype was counted a few times. This chain joins TRBV27 and TRBJ2-2; 11 nucleotides line up with TRBD1. CDR3 length equals 15 residues. Unmatched junction bases numbered 4, after V lost 5 bases and J lost 5 bases. Germline CDR1 is MNHEY and CDR2 is SMNVEV (reference sequence). The DNA of the CDR3 is TGTGCCAGCAGTGTCGGGACAGGGGGAACCGGGGAGCTGTTTTTT. It specifies CASSVGTGGTGELFF.

There are many counts of this clonotype. V and J are TRBV6-1 and TRBJ1-5; weak D call: TRBD1 (5 bases). V was cut by 6 bases and J by 1 base, with 13 bases left in between. Germline V gene data show CDR1 as MNHNS and CDR2 as SASEGT. The CDR3 has 15 residues. This CDR3 reads CASRTGAESNQPQHF. CDR3 nucleotide sequence: TGTGCCAGCAGAACCGGGGCAGAAAGCAATCAGCCCCAGCATTTT.

The V and J genes are TRBV20-1 and TRBJ2-7, with TRBD2 matching over 9 bases. Germline V gene data show CDR1 as DFQATT and CDR2 as SNEGSKA (reference sequence). This CDR3 comprises 15 residues. The V gene end was trimmed by 6 bases and the J gene end by 5 bases; junction bases not matched to a gene: 14. For the CDR3, the DNA is TGCAGTGCAAAAAACCGGGCTAGCGGGACCCACGAGCAGTACTTC. Its protein is CSAKNRASGTHEQYF.

This clonotype was found a few times. The chain employs TRBV5-8 and TRBJ2-5; 7 bases are shared with TRBD1. The CDR3 length is 16 residues. Looked up from germline, CDR1 is SGHTS and CDR2 is YDEGEE. J lost 1 base, V lost 4 bases, and 10 bases had no gene match. The CDR3 sequence is CASSVPGQPGQETQYF. CDR3 coding DNA: TGTGCCAGCAGCGTCCCGGGACAGCCTGGCCAAGAGACCCAGTACTTC.

The sample holds many counts of this clonotype. The chain carries TRBV12-3 or TRBV12-4 and TRBJ1-1, with D unresolved. V was pared by 5 bases and J by 4 bases, with 5 bases between. This CDR3 has 11 residues. The CDR3 DNA is TGTGCCAGCAGTAGGACCACTGAAGCTTTCTTT. Encoded protein: CASSRTTEAFF.